Included here is one T cell receptor beta chain sequence, with context. The conserved phenylalanine or tryptophan is not found at the CDR3 terminus, so this likely reflects a read error. It is unclear where the CDR3 begins or ends on the DNA, so no DNA is shown, and the CDR3 is as TCRdb lists it. Documented time point: persistent/refractory GD, antithyroid drugs over 5 years with positive TRAb. After RNA was extracted from PBMCs, the TCR library was made from it. Investigators prepared the TCR beta libraries by applying iRepertoire HTBI primers and Arm-PCR of CDR3 regions. TCRdb processed the multiplex PCR reads anew with MiXCR; each CDR3 protein has one entry. Of hundreds of thousands of distinct CDR3 sequences in the sample, less than 25% were seen once. This sample was taken from a study of regulatory T cells in long-lasting Graves disease. Germline CDR1 MNHNS, CDR2 SASEGT. Counting both end residues, the CDR3 totals 15 amino acids.

The TCR originated in a female donor with Graves disease. The specimen comprised peripheral blood mononuclear cells (PBMCs), sampled when the disease was refractory, from a patient treated with antithyroid drugs. V gene TRBV6-1 combines with J gene TRBJ2-7; TRBD2 is the table's D call and was not checked against the DNA. Here the CDR3 reads CASSPQGVIAGGSPL.